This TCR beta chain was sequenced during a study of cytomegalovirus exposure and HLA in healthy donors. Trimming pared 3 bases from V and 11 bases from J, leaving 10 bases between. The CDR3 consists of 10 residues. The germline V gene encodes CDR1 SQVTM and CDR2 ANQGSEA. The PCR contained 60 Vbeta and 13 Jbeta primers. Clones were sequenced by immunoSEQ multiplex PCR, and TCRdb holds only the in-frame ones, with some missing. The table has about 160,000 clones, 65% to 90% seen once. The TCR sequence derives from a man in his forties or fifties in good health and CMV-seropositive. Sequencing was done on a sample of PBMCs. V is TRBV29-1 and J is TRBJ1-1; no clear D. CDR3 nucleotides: TGCAGCGTTGATGGAGGGATGGCTTTCTTT. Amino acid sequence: CSVDGGMAFF.